The rows below give T cell receptor beta chains drawn from one sample of a study of metastatic and nonmetastatic thyroid tumors. TCRdb reanalyzed the PCR reads via MiXCR. The data contain approximately 15,000 clones, nearly 35% of them singletons. Sequencing used tumor tissue. The receptors were sampled from a male donor with papillary thyroid cancer or a benign thyroid nodule (not recorded which). Some clones in this sample may be carry-over from other donors' samples. The CDR3 runs from the conserved cysteine through the conserved F or W. A D gene is named only where the DNA matches it firmly. Clone size, where shown, is once, few, many, or a class for clones that have expanded.

CDR3 length	J gene	D gene	V gene	clone size	CDR3 protein	CDR3 DNA
13	TRBJ2-3	-	TRBV9	-	CASSAPTTDTQYF	TGTGCCAGCAGCGCCCCTACCACAGATACGCAGTATTTT
14	TRBJ2-7	TRBD2	TRBV18	medium-sized	CASSGARGGSEQYF	TGTGCCAGCTCCGGGGCTCGGGGGGGATCCGAGCAGTACTTC
12	TRBJ1-1	-	TRBV7-9	-	CASSLQITEAFF	TGTGCCAGCAGCTTGCAGATCACTGAAGCTTTCTTT
16	TRBJ2-7	TRBD1	TRBV5-1	medium-sized	CASSLETGTGRNEQYF	TGCGCCAGCAGCTTAGAAACCGGGACAGGGAGGAACGAGCAGTACTTC
13	TRBJ2-3	-	TRBV7-9	many	CASSQDRAGSQYF	TGTGCCAGCAGCCAAGACCGGGCGGGATCGCAGTATTTT
14	TRBJ2-2	-	TRBV25-1	few	CASRGQFYTGELFF	TGTGCCAGCAGAGGGCAGTTTTACACCGGGGAGCTGTTTTTT
15	TRBJ2-7	-	TRBV11-2	-	CASSSEGKARYEQNF	TGTGCCAGCAGCTCCGAGGGAAAGGCTCGCTACGAGCAGAACTTC
13	TRBJ1-1	-	TRBV28	-	CASIKGFGTEAFF	TGTGCCAGCATCAAGGGGTTTGGCACTGAAGCTTTCTTT
14	TRBJ1-6	-	TRBV7-8	many	CASSHGRFNSPLHF	TGTGCCAGCAGTCACGGACGGTTTAATTCACCCCTCCACTTT
14	TRBJ2-3	-	TRBV20-1	many	CSASRQISTDTQYF	TGCAGTGCTAGTCGACAGATCAGCACAGATACGCAGTATTTT
14	TRBJ2-7	-	TRBV10-1	few	CASSESSQGFWQYF	TGCGCCAGCAGTGAGTCTTCACAGGGTTTTTGGCAGTACTTC
15	TRBJ1-4	-	TRBV7-9	many	CASSLGGTRNEKLFF	TGTGCCAGCAGCTTAGGGGGCACTAGGAATGAAAAACTGTTTTTT
12	TRBJ2-3	-	TRBV28	many	CASSFRTDTQYF	TGTGCCAGCAGTTTCCGCACAGATACGCAGTATTTT
14	TRBJ2-3	-	TRBV6-1	few	CASSEPLLPDTQYF	TGTGCCAGCAGTGAACCCCTCCTCCCAGATACGCAGTATTTT
14	TRBJ1-5	-	TRBV10-1	few	CASSAGVVNQPQHF	TGCGCCAGCAGTGCAGGGGTCGTCAATCAGCCCCAGCATTTT
20	TRBJ1-1	-	TRBV7-2	-	CASSLFPMGQGTGVWVGAFF	TGTGCCAGCAGCTTATTCCCAATGGGTCAGGGGACGGGGGTATGGGTAGGAGCTTTCTTT
15	TRBJ1-2	-	TRBV28	few	CASTLPTLQGNGYTF	TGTGCCAGCACCTTGCCCACACTACAGGGTAATGGCTACACCTTC
15	TRBJ1-4	-	TRBV6-5	many	CASSYSSGINEKLFF	TGTGCCAGCAGTTACTCGAGCGGAATTAATGAAAAACTGTTTTTT
18	TRBJ2-3	TRBD1	TRBV24-1	many	CATSDRTGVGGFSDTQYF	TGTGCCACCAGTGACAGGACAGGGGTAGGAGGTTTTTCAGATACGCAGTATTTT
16	TRBJ2-5	TRBD2	TRBV5-1	-	CASSLVSGGAVETQYF	TGCGCCAGCAGCTTGGTTAGCGGGGGGGCAGTAGAGACCCAGTACTTC
14	TRBJ1-1	-	TRBV9	-	CAGSVVVGNTEAFF	TGTGCCGGCAGCGTAGTAGTGGGGAACACTGAAGCTTTCTTT
15	TRBJ2-7	-	TRBV24-1	many	CATSDRSDPTYEQYF	TGTGCCACCAGTGATCGCAGCGATCCCACCTACGAGCAGTACTTC
19	TRBJ2-1	TRBD2	TRBV10-3	many	CAISEWESGGAWSYNEQFF	TGTGCCATCAGTGAGTGGGAGAGCGGGGGGGCCTGGTCCTACAATGAGCAGTTCTTC
13	TRBJ2-1	-	TRBV7-3	-	CASSSNSMSPGFF	TGTGCCAGCAGCTCGAACTCCATGTCTCCGGGGTTCTTC
16	TRBJ1-2	-	TRBV4-1	-	CASSQVVQGSNYGYTF	TGCGCCAGCAGCCAAGTTGTGCAGGGCTCTAACTATGGCTACACCTTC
11	TRBJ2-1	-	TRBV6-1	medium-sized	CASSLTNEQFF	TGTGCCAGCAGCCTTACGAATGAGCAGTTCTTC
18	TRBJ2-2	TRBD1	TRBV20-1	-	CSARNGGQVVASTGELFF	TGCAGTGCTAGAAACGGAGGACAGGTTGTTGCGAGCACCGGGGAGCTGTTTTTT
14	TRBJ2-1	-	TRBV11-1	-	CASSNLGSFNAQFF	TGTGCGAGCAGCAACTTAGGCTCATTCAATGCGCAGTTCTTC
15	TRBJ2-2	-	TRBV5-1	-	CASSTSREPTGELFF	TGCGCCAGCAGCACCTCAAGGGAGCCCACCGGGGAGCTGTTTTTT
14	TRBJ1-2	-	TRBV11-2	-	CASSPKQGELGYTF	TGTGCCAGCAGCCCGAAACAGGGAGAGTTGGGCTACACCTTC
14	TRBJ2-5	-	TRBV27	medium-sized	CASSFDTTPETQYF	TGTGCCAGCAGTTTTGACACCACTCCCGAGACCCAGTACTTC
14	TRBJ2-2	-	TRBV20-1	-	CSARVRRSTCELFF	TGCAGTGCTAGAGTACGGCGCAGCACCTGTGAGCTGTTTTTT
18	TRBJ1-5	-	TRBV20-1	medium-sized	CSAMTKEQGPYSNQPQHF	TGCAGTGCTATGACCAAGGAGCAGGGACCCTATAGCAATCAGCCCCAGCATTTT
13	TRBJ1-5	-	TRBV5-1	-	CASSFGQNQPQLF	TGCGCTAGCAGCTTCGGGCAGAATCAGCCCCAGCTTTTT
14	TRBJ2-2	TRBD1	TRBV7-9	-	CASSGTGDTGELFF	TGTGCCAGCAGCGGGACAGGGGACACCGGGGAGCTGTTTTTT
18	TRBJ2-1	-	TRBV6-2/TRBV6-3	few	CASSPTLRTIALRNEQFF	TGTGCCAGCAGTCCAACCCTCAGAACAATTGCCTTAAGAAATGAGCAGTTCTTC
13	TRBJ2-1	-	TRBV19	medium-sized	CASQSDSYNEQFF	TGTGCCAGCCAGTCGGACTCCTACAATGAGCAGTTCTTC
14	TRBJ1-5	-	TRBV19	-	CASSISGGAQPQHF	TGTGCCAGTAGTATAAGTGGGGGGGCTCAGCCCCAGCATTTT
14	TRBJ1-2	TRBD1	TRBV9	-	CASSVGGTGSGYTF	TGTGCCAGCAGCGTAGGTGGGACAGGGTCCGGCTACACCTTC
18	TRBJ2-5	TRBD2	TRBV28	-	CASSLGTRGGVYGETQYF	TGTGCCAGCAGTTTAGGGACCCGGGGAGGGGTGTACGGGGAGACCCAGTACTTC
16	TRBJ2-2	TRBD1	TRBV5-1	-	CANSPTTGVISVELFF	TGCGCCAACAGCCCAACGACAGGGGTGATTTCCGTGGAGCTGTTTTTT
14	TRBJ2-7	-	TRBV20-1	-	CSAENRVAGFEQYF	TGCAGTGCTGAAAATAGAGTCGCAGGATTCGAGCAGTACTTC
13	TRBJ2-7	-	TRBV18	-	CASSPGDGYEQYF	TGTGCCAGCTCACCGGGGGATGGCTACGAGCAGTACTTC
10	TRBJ1-1	-	TRBV20-1	many	CSGGVIEAFF	TGCAGTGGGGGGGTTATTGAAGCTTTCTTT
14	TRBJ1-1	TRBD1	TRBV20-1	-	CSALLNPWTGEAFF	TGCAGTGCTTTATTAAATCCCTGGACAGGCGAAGCTTTCTTT
17	TRBJ2-1	-	TRBV9	-	CASSVSRGKISYNEQFF	TGTGCCAGCAGCGTCTCTAGGGGGAAGATCTCCTACAATGAGCAGTTCTTC
16	TRBJ1-2	-	TRBV28	-	CASSLLSEPVNDGYTF	TGTGCCAGCAGTTTACTCAGTGAGCCTGTTAACGATGGCTACACCTTC
15	TRBJ2-4	TRBD1	TRBV20-1	many	CCARDSGTGDYIQYF	TGCTGTGCTAGAGATTCGGGGACAGGGGATTACATTCAGTACTTC
14	TRBJ2-2	-	TRBV24-1	many	CATSDPPFWKELFF	TGTGCCACCAGTGACCCACCTTTTTGGAAGGAGCTGTTTTTT
16	TRBJ2-3	-	TRBV10-3	-	CASSESGWSGTDTQYF	TGTGCCAGCAGTGAGTCGGGATGGTCCGGCACAGATACGCAGTATTTT
16	TRBJ1-5	TRBD1	TRBV14	-	CASSHASQGIDQPQHF	TGTGCCAGCAGCCACGCCTCACAGGGGATTGATCAGCCCCAGCATTTT
14	TRBJ2-7	-	TRBV5-1	many	CASKDGTATYEQYF	TGCGCCAGCAAAGACGGGACCGCGACCTACGAGCAGTACTTC
17	TRBJ1-2	TRBD1	TRBV7-8	many	CASSLANMRGQAGGYTF	TGTGCCAGCAGCTTAGCGAATATGAGGGGACAGGCGGGCGGCTACACCTTC
14	TRBJ2-1	-	TRBV20-1	many	CSAATGSSYNEQFF	TGCAGTGCCGCCACAGGAAGCTCCTACAATGAGCAGTTCTTC